This is a list of T cell receptor beta chains from one sample in a study of shared clonotypes between healthy human individuals. Generated by immunoSEQ multiplex PCR, the TCRdb table keeps only in-frame clones and is missing some. The data contain some 1.4 million clones, over 95% of them seen just once; the ten biggest clones take up more than 0.9%. The material sequenced was naive CD4+ T cells sorted from blood. The origin of the receptors is a man aged 30-40 years in good health. Both conserved end residues are part of each CDR3. Each record gives: clone size, V gene, CDR3 protein. Part of the rows lack a size; the others show once, few, many or a class for expanded clones.

size: NA; V: TRBV2; CDR3: CASSDPDTQYF
size: NA; V: TRBV7-6; CDR3: CASSLGSGTQYF
size: NA; V: TRBV7-2; CDR3: CASSLNTYEQYF
size: NA; V: TRBV5-5; CDR3: CASSLVLAGGVYEQYF
size: NA; V: TRBV2; CDR3: CASSRQPSSTDTQYF
size: NA; V: TRBV28; CDR3: CASALGGAGTDTQYF
size: once; V: TRBV7-2; CDR3: CASSLGQGSREQYF
size: NA; V: TRBV11-2; CDR3: CASRFLRDRVGEQYF
size: NA; V: TRBV19; CDR3: CASRDRGQAFF
size: NA; V: TRBV5-4; CDR3: CASSLAGADTQYF
size: NA; V: TRBV19; CDR3: CASSSLLAGEYNEQFF
size: NA; V: TRBV5-1; CDR3: CASSPQARLAGAHEQYF
size: NA; V: TRBV10-2; CDR3: CASSLDRGLGYTF
size: NA; V: TRBV10-2; CDR3: CASSEAGYNYGYTF
size: NA; V: TRBV5-4; CDR3: CASSSGRGSSYEQYF
size: NA; V: TRBV5-6; CDR3: CASSLKRQSSYNEQFF
size: NA; V: TRBV5-6; CDR3: CASSFSGSGRAGQYF
size: NA; V: TRBV11-2; CDR3: CASSLGPRQYRVTDTQYF
size: NA; V: TRBV11-2; CDR3: CASSLDPGASSYNEQFF
size: NA; V: TRBV4-1; CDR3: CASSPPGGIGQYF